This T cell receptor beta chain stems from a study of circulating and synovial CD4+ cells in juvenile arthritis. Findings of the study overall: Vbeta family usage analysis did not detect the pathogenic-like versus bulk difference. Overlap with synovium rose as more T cells were sequenced. These repertoires were less diverse than bulk blood CD4 repertoires. CPL and bulk CD4 samples differed at least tenfold in T cell genomes.

Sequencing was performed with immunoSEQ multiplex PCR; in TCRdb, only in-frame clones are kept and a portion is missing. This table has several thousand clones, 81% appearing once. As to this clone: Its antigen is as yet unknown.

The material sequenced was CD4+ T cells from synovial fluid. The clonotype comes from a human donor with juvenile idiopathic arthritis.

The CDR3 loop reads CAWSRGRTNEKLFF. The CDR3 DNA is TGTGCCTGGAGTAGAGGCCGCACAAATGAAAAACTGTTTTTT. The chain links TRBV30 to TRBJ1-4; D unclear. CDR3 length: 14 residues. In germline, CDR1 is GTSNPN, CDR2 SVGIG (reference sequence). Trimming took off 2 bases at V and 5 bases at J, with 12 bases between the two ends. Variable domain in full (rest from reference TRBV30 and TRBJ1-4): SQTIHQWPATLVQPVGSPLSLECTVEGTSNPNLYWYRQAAGRGLQLLFYSVGIGQISSEVPQNLSASRPQDRQFILSSKKLLLSDSGFYLCAWSRGRTNEKLFFGSGTQLSVL.